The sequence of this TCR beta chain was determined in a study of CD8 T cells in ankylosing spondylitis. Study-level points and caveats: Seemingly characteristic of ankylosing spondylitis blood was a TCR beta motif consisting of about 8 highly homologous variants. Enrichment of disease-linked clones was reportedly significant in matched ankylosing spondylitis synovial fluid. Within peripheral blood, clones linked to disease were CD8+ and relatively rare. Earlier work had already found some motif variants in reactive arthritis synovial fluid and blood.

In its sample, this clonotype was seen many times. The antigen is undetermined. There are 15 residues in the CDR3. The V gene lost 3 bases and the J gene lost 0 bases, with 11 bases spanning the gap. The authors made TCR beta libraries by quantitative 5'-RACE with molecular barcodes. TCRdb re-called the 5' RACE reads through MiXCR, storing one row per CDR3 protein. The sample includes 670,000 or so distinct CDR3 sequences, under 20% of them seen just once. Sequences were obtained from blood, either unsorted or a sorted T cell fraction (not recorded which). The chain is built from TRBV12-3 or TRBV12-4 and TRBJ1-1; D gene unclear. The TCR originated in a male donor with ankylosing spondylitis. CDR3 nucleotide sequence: TGTGCCAGCAGTTTCCGACAAGGGCTGAACACTGAAGCTTTCTTT. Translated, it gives CASSFRQGLNTEAFF.